The rows below give T cell receptor beta chains drawn from one sample of a study of cytotoxic CD8 clonotypes in ibrutinib-treated CLL. Here immunoSEQ multiplex PCR was the method, and the copy in TCRdb shows in-frame clones only, minus some. Altogether more than 300,000 clones are present, 70% to 80% being singletons, with the ten largest covering 6.5% to 8.5%. The material sequenced was PBMCs, taken before ibrutinib treatment. The receptors shown here come from a human donor with chronic lymphocytic leukemia. Each CDR3 is given with its conserved first and last residue. Each record gives: CDR3 DNA, CDR3 protein, J gene, V gene, D gene. D genes are given only for firm matches.

CDR3nt: TGTGCCAGCAGTGAGGGGGTTGGACAGGCCTACGGGCAGCCCCAGCATTTT
CDR3aa: CASSEGVGQAYGQPQHF
j_gene: TRBJ1-5
v_gene: TRBV6-1
d_gene: TRBD1

CDR3nt: TGTGCCAGCAGTTTGGCTGATACTAGCACAGATACGCAGTATTTT
CDR3aa: CASSLADTSTDTQYF
j_gene: TRBJ2-3
v_gene: TRBV27
d_gene: NA

CDR3nt: TGTGCCAGCAGCCAAGGCCCACTAGCGGGAGGAACAGATACGCAGTATTTT
CDR3aa: CASSQGPLAGGTDTQYF
j_gene: TRBJ2-3
v_gene: TRBV4-2
d_gene: TRBD2

CDR3nt: TGCGCCAGCAGCCAAGGATTATCGGGACTAGCATCAGAGACCCAGTACTTC
CDR3aa: CASSQGLSGLASETQYF
j_gene: TRBJ2-5
v_gene: TRBV4-1
d_gene: TRBD2

CDR3nt: TGCGCCAGCAGCTTTACAGGCAGCACAGATACGCAGTATTTT
CDR3aa: CASSFTGSTDTQYF
j_gene: TRBJ2-3
v_gene: TRBV5-1
d_gene: NA

CDR3nt: TGCAGCTCCGTAAGTTGGGGGAGCTCCTACAATGAGCAGTTCTTC
CDR3aa: CSSVSWGSSYNEQFF
j_gene: TRBJ2-1
v_gene: TRBV29-1
d_gene: NA

CDR3nt: TGTGCCAGCAGTGACACTGGAGCGTTGCGGCCCTATCCGCAGTACTTC
CDR3aa: CASSDTGALRPYPQYF
j_gene: TRBJ2-7
v_gene: TRBV6-4
d_gene: NA

CDR3nt: TGTGCCACCAGCAGGTGGGGGGGAGCTCGCTCCTACAATGAGCAGTTCTTC
CDR3aa: CATSRWGGARSYNEQFF
j_gene: TRBJ2-1
v_gene: TRBV15
d_gene: TRBD2

CDR3nt: TGCGCCAGCAGCTGGACAGGGGCCTACTCTGGGGCCAACGTCCTGACTTTC
CDR3aa: CASSWTGAYSGANVLTF
j_gene: TRBJ2-6
v_gene: TRBV5-1
d_gene: TRBD1

CDR3nt: TGTGCCACCAGCAGAGATAAATCCGGGCAAGAGACCCAGTACTTC
CDR3aa: CATSRDKSGQETQYF
j_gene: TRBJ2-5
v_gene: TRBV15
d_gene: NA

CDR3nt: TGTGCCAGCAGCGGAATTTCTAGAGGGGGGACCGGGGAGCTGTTTTTT
CDR3aa: CASSGISRGGTGELFF
j_gene: TRBJ2-2
v_gene: TRBV11-2
d_gene: NA

CDR3nt: TGTGCCAGCAGTGAAAGCAGCTATGGCTACACCTTC
CDR3aa: CASSESSYGYTF
j_gene: TRBJ1-2
v_gene: TRBV6-1
d_gene: NA

CDR3nt: TGTGCCTGTGGGGATAATCCGGGACAGGGCACAGATACGCAGTATTTT
CDR3aa: CACGDNPGQGTDTQYF
j_gene: TRBJ2-3
v_gene: TRBV30
d_gene: TRBD1